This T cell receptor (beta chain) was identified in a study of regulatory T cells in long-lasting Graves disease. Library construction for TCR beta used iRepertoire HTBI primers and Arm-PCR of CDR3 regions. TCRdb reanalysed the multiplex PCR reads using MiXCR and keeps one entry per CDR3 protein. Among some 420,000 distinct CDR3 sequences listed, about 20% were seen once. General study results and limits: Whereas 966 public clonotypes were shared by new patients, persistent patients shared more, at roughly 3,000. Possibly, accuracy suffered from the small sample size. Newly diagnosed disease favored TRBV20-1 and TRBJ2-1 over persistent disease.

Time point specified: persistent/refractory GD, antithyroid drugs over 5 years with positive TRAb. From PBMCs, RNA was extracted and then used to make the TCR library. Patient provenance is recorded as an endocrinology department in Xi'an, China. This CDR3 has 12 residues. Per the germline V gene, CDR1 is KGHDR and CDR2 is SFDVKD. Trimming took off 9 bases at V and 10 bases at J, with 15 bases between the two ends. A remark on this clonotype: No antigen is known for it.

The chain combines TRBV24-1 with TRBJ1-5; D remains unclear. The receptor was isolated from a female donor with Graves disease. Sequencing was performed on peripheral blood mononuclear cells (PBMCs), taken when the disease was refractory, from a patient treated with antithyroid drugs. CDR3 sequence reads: CATGVFGEPQHF. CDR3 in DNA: TGTGCCACCGGTGTGTTTGGCGAACCCCAGCATTTT.